The 14 T cell receptor beta chains below come from one sample, sequenced in a study of T cell repertoires in cytomegalovirus infection. Antigens for these TCRs are unknown. One entry per CDR3 protein results from TCRdb running MiXCR on the reads. The data hold approximately 990,000 distinct CDR3 sequences, with approximately 33% observed a single time. The sequences come from cultured CD8+ T cells from PBMCs, collected from culture after CMV antigen stimulation. All receptors come from a human donor in good health (CMV status not recorded). Some clones in this sample may be carry-over from other donors' samples.

This clonotype came up a few times. This chain joins TRBV9 and TRBJ2-3; D is possibly TRBD2 (5 bases). CDR3 length equals 14 residues. The V end was cut by 0 bases, the J end by 3 bases, with 8 bases between. Germline V gives CDR1 SGDLS, CDR2 YYNGEE. CDR3 sequence (DNA): TGTGCCAGCAGCGTAGAGCGGAGAACAGATACGCAGTATTTT. This gives the protein CASSVERRTDTQYF.

This chain links TRBV7-9 with TRBJ2-7; 7 bases line up with TRBD1. V gave up 1 base and J gave up 3 bases; unmatched junction bases: 3. CDR1 SEHNR and CDR2 FQNEAQ come from the germline V gene (reference sequence). CDR3 length: 14 amino acids. The CDR3 nucleotides are TGTGCCAGCAGCTTAGAAAGGGGGCACTACGAGCAGTACGTC. It encodes CASSLERGHYEQYV.

V gene TRBV4-1 combines with J gene TRBJ1-1; 10 bases are a match to TRBD1. CDR1 MGHRA and CDR2 YSYEKL come from the germline V gene. CDR3 length: 15 residues. V gave up 3 bases and J gave up 5 bases; unmatched junction bases: 6. Here the CDR3 DNA reads TGCGCCAGCAGCCAGGGACAGGGGTTTGTTACTGAAGCTTTCTTT. This sequence encodes CASSQGQGFVTEAFF.

Only a few counts were recorded for this clonotype. This chain joins TRBV12-3 or TRBV12-4 and TRBJ1-2; D remains ambiguous. The CDR3 is 16 residues long. V lost 5 bases and J 2 bases, leaving 18 bases between the germline ends. DNA for the CDR3: TGTGCCAGCAGTATTTACAGCGCCCCATTGAACTATGGCTACACCTTC. Encoded protein: CASSIYSAPLNYGYTF.

The V and J genes are TRBV12-3 or TRBV12-4 and TRBJ2-4; D is possibly TRBD1 (5 bases). This CDR3 contains 15 residues. Trimming left V 5 bases short and J 0 bases short, with 11 bases between. The CDR3 DNA follows: TGTGCCAGCAGTACCAGGGTTCTAGCCAAAAACATTCAGTACTTC. Translation: CASSTRVLAKNIQYF.

This clonotype was seen only a few times. The chain combines TRBV5-6 with TRBJ1-2, with D perhaps matching TRBD1 (6 bases). The CDR3 sequence is 13 residues long. The germline gives CDR1 SGHDT, CDR2 YYEEEE. Trimming left V 2 bases short and J 5 bases short, with 10 bases between. DNA for the CDR3: TGTGCCAGCAGCTTATTTACAGGGTATGGCTACACCTTC. Amino acid sequence: CASSLFTGYGYTF.

The chain is built from TRBV7-6 and TRBJ2-7; 9 bases agree with TRBD2. After removal of 5 bases from V and 2 bases from J, the junction contained 16 bases not matched to a gene. The CDR3 has 18 residues. Per germline, CDR1 SGHVS and CDR2 FNYEAQ. CDR3 amino acids: CASSLRPLGLAGPYEQYF. CDR3 bases: TGTGCCAGCAGCCTGAGGCCCTTGGGTCTAGCGGGGCCCTACGAGCAGTACTTC.

In this sample, this clonotype turned up many times. This chain joins TRBV12-3 or TRBV12-4 and TRBJ2-3; D may correspond to TRBD1 or TRBD2 (6 bases each). V lost 7 bases to trimming and J lost 2 bases, with 19 bases between them. The CDR3 totals 16 residues. Here the CDR3 reads CASTLGGGSDTDTQYF. DNA of the CDR3: TGTGCCAGCACCTTAGGAGGGGGAAGCGACACAGATACGCAGTATTTT.

This chain uses TRBV6-2 or TRBV6-3 with TRBJ1-5; D may be TRBD1 (5 bases). Germline CDR1 is MNHEY and CDR2 is SVGEGT. Trimming shortened V by 6 bases and J by 1 base, and 13 bases separated the two germline ends. CDR3 length equals 15 residues. The CDR3 DNA reads TGTGCCAGCAGAGGGACCCATGCCAGCAATCAGCCCCAGCATTTT. It encodes CASRGTHASNQPQHF.

The gene calls are TRBV12-3 or TRBV12-4 and TRBJ1-2; 8 bases map to TRBD1. With 6 bases clipped from V and 4 bases from J, the junction kept 13 bases outside the gene matches. This CDR3 is built from 16 residues. In nucleotides, the CDR3 is TGTGCCAGCAGCCCCTCCATCGACAGGGGCTTCTATGGCTACACCTTC. Translated, it gives CASSPSIDRGFYGYTF.

This clonotype occurred many times. The V and J genes are TRBV7-9 and TRBJ2-3, with D uncertain. The CDR3 is made up of 15 amino acids. V lost 3 bases, J lost 1 base, and 11 bases lay in between. Germline CDR1 reads SEHNR; CDR2 reads FQNEAQ (reference sequence). CDR3 sequence: CASSFPRKGTDTQYF. CDR3 bases: TGTGCCAGCAGCTTTCCCAGAAAGGGCACAGATACGCAGTATTTT.

The chain has TRBV7-8 and TRBJ1-2, with 7 bases identical to TRBD1. V lost 7 bases, J lost 3 bases, and 8 bases stayed unmatched. The CDR3 length is 14 residues. Germline CDR1 and CDR2: SGHVS and FQNEAQ. The CDR3 DNA follows: TGTGCCAGCACGTCTGGGACAGCCCACTATGGCTACACCTTC. Translating gives CASTSGTAHYGYTF.

Concerning this clonotype: A much larger clonotype is one base distant, so this may be a read error. It is likely a read error, because the conserved phenylalanine at the end of the CDR3 is missing. The V gene is TRBV7-6, the J gene TRBJ2-1; TRBD2 matches 14 bases. V lost 6 bases, J lost 5 bases, and 6 bases stayed unmatched. This CDR3 comprises 16 residues. Germline CDR1 SGHVS, CDR2 FNYEAQ. The CDR3 protein is CASSRPTSGGDNEQFS. The CDR3 bases are TGTGCCAGCAGTCGACCGACTAGCGGGGGGGACAATGAGCAGTTCTCC.

This clonotype was recorded many times. The J gene is TRBJ2-1, the V gene TRBV27; 7 positions agree with TRBD2. The germline gives CDR1 MNHEY, CDR2 SMNVEV (reference sequence). V trimming: 5 bases; J trimming: 0 bases; junction bases outside the gene matches: 4. The CDR3 is made up of 15 amino acids. CDR3 sequence (DNA): TGTGCCAGCAGTCCCACTAGCGTCTCCTACAATGAGCAGTTCTTC. Translated: CASSPTSVSYNEQFF.